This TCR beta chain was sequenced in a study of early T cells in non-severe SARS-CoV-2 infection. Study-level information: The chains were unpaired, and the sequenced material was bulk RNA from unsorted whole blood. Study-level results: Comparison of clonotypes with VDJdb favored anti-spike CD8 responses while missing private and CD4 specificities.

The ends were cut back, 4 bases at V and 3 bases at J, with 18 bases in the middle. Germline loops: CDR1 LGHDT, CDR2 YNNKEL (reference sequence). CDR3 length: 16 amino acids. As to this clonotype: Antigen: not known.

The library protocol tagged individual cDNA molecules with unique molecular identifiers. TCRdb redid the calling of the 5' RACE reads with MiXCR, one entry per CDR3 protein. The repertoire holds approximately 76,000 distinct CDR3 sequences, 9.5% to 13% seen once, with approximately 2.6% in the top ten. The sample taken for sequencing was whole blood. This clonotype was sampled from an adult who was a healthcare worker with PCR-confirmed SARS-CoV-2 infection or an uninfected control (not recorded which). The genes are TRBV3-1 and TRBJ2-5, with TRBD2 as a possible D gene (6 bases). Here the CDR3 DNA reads TGTGCCAGCAGCCGAGAACCCCTAGCGACCGAAGAGACCCAGTACTTC. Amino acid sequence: CASSREPLATEETQYF.